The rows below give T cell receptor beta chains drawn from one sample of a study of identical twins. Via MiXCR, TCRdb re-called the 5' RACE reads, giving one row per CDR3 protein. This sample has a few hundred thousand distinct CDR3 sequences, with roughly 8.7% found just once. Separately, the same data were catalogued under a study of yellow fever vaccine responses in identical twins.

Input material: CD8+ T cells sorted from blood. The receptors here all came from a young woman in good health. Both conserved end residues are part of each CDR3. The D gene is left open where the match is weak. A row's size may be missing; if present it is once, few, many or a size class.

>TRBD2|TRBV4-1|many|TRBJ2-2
TGCGCCAGCAGCCCCACTCTAGCGGGGGGGCCCGGGGAGCTGTTTTTT
CASSPTLAGGPGELFF
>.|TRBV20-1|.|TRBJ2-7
TGCAGTGCTCGCAGGACAGCCAACTACGAGCAGTACTTC
CSARRTANYEQYF
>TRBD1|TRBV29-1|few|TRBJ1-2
TGCAGCGTTGAGAGTCAGGGCAGGGGGAGAGACAACTATGGCTACACCTTC
CSVESQGRGRDNYGYTF
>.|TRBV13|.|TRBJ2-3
TGTGCCAGCACCCTGGTAGCGGCTACAGATACGCAGTATTTT
CASTLVAATDTQYF
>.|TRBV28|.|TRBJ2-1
TGTGCCAGCAGTCTCCCTCTCGCGGGGCTATACAATGAGCAGTTCTTC
CASSLPLAGLYNEQFF
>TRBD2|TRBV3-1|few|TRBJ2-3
TGTGCCAGCAGCCCCGACCCCTCTATAGCGGGGGGGCCTTGGGTGGCGCAGTATTTT
CASSPDPSIAGGPWVAQYF
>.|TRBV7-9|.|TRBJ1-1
TGTGCCAGCAGCTTAGACGCATTGAACACTGAAGCTTTCTTT
CASSLDALNTEAFF
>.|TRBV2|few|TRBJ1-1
TGTGCCATCGCTCCTCGAGACTTTACAGTTAACACTGAAGCTTTCTTT
CAIAPRDFTVNTEAFF
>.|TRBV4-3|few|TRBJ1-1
TGCGCCAGCAGCCAAGGCAGGCACATGAACACTGAAGCTTTCTTT
CASSQGRHMNTEAFF
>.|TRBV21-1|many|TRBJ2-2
TGTGCCAGCAGCACCCGACAGGGGGACAACACCGGGGAGCTGTTTTTT
CASSTRQGDNTGELFF
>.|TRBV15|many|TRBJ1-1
TGTGCCACCAGCAGAGACCGATCCATGAACACTGAAGCTTTCTTT
CATSRDRSMNTEAFF
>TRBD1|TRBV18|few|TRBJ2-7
TGTGCCAGCTCGTTCACTGGACAGGGTTTCTCCTACGAGCAGTACTTC
CASSFTGQGFSYEQYF
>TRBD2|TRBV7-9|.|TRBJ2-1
TGTGCCAGCAGTCGTAAGCGGGAGGACTCATACAATGAGCAGTTCTTC
CASSRKREDSYNEQFF
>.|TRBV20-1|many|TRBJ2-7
TGCAGTGCTAGATATCGGGGGAAATACGAGCAGTACTTC
CSARYRGKYEQYF
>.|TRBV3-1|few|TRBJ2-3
TGTGCCAGCAGCGGGGGCCCACAAGTAGATACGCAGTATTTT
CASSGGPQVDTQYF
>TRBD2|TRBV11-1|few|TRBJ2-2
TGTGCCAGCAGCTTAGCGTTTAATCCTAGCGGGGGGCCCGCGAACACCGGGGAGCTGTTTTTT
CASSLAFNPSGGPANTGELFF